Shown below are 6 T cell receptor beta chains from a single sample sequenced in a study of prognosis after radiotherapy for stage I lung cancer. Using two-round multiplex PCR, the authors amplified TCR beta CDR3 from genomic DNA. Specific primers for each TRBV and TRBJ gene were what first-round PCR used. TCRdb called the multiplex PCR reads again in MiXCR, with one record for every CDR3 protein. The sample has about 18,000 distinct CDR3 sequences, about 40% seen once; the top ten hold 39%. Sequencing was performed on PBMCs, taken before or after stereotactic body radiation therapy (not recorded which). Every receptor here comes from a donor of 50 years or more with non-small cell lung cancer.

This rearrangement joins TRBV20-1 to TRBJ2-7; D may be TRBD1 (6 bases). The CDR3 runs 13 residues. Deletions cut 6 bases from V and 2 bases from J, with 14 bases between. Germline lookup yields CDR1 DFQATT and CDR2 SNEGSKA (reference sequence). In nucleotides, the CDR3 is TGCAGTGCCCAAAGGGACATTCCCTACGAGCAGTACTTC. As protein: CSAQRDIPYEQYF.

This clonotype has ten or more counts. The rearrangement uses TRBV6-1 and TRBJ2-2; D may be TRBD1 (6 bases). CDR1 MNHNS and CDR2 SASEGT come from the germline V gene. This CDR3 comprises 15 residues. V lost 10 bases, J lost 4 bases, and 19 bases lay in between. In DNA, the CDR3 is TGTGCCACCCGACGGGACACCGCTAGCACCGGGGAGCTGTTTTTT. It translates to CATRRDTASTGELFF.

Details on this clonotype: The junction does not match germline at one end; this may be a read error. This rearrangement joins TRBV7-7 to TRBJ2-2, with D maybe TRBD2 (5 bases). The length of the CDR3 is 15 residues. Germline loops: CDR1 SSHAT, CDR2 FNYEAQ (reference sequence). CDR3 nucleotides: TGTGCTAGCAGCTTAGGATCTAGCTGGACCGGGGAGCTGTTTTTT. Its protein product is CASSLGSSWTGELFF.

Only a few counts were recorded for this clonotype. The rearrangement joins TRBV4-1 to TRBJ2-3; 13 positions agree with TRBD2. Germline CDR1 is MGHRA and CDR2 is YSYEKL. The CDR3 is 19 amino acids. With 0 bases clipped from V and 3 bases from J, the junction kept 9 bases outside the gene matches. The CDR3 reads CASSQDPRTSGRRTDTQYF. DNA for the CDR3: TGCGCCAGCAGCCAAGATCCCCGGACTAGCGGGAGACGAACAGATACGCAGTATTTT.

With respect to this clonotype: It is likely a read error: a sequence one base away is far more abundant. The chain couples TRBV6-1 to TRBJ2-7; a possible D gene is TRBD2 (6 bases). With 8 bases removed from V and 4 bases from J, the gap between germline ends came to 12 bases. Germline CDR1 reads MNHNS; CDR2 reads SASEGT. CDR3 length: 12 amino acids. CDR3 coding DNA: TGTGCCAGCGGCGGGGAAGTGTACGAGCAGTACTTC. Amino acid sequence: CASGGEVYEQYF.

For this clonotype: The likely explanation is a read error, given a far larger clone one base away. This chain uses TRBV6-1 with TRBJ2-7; TRBD2 might be the D (6 bases). This CDR3 is built from 14 residues. Germline lookup yields CDR1 MNHNS and CDR2 SASEGT. V was pared by 1 base and J by 5 bases, with 12 bases between. The CDR3 reads CASSEGGSGHEQYF. DNA of the CDR3: TGTGCCAGCAGTGAAGGTGGGAGCGGGCACGAGCAGTACTTC.